One sample yielded the 16 T cell receptor beta chains listed below, sequenced in a study of blood T cell repertoires in COVID-19. Generated by immunoSEQ multiplex PCR, the TCRdb table keeps only in-frame clones and is missing some. The table shows about 320,000 clones, with roughly nine tenths occurring only once. Sequencing was done on a sample of PBMCs or T cells enriched from blood (not recorded which). These receptors were collected from a man in his fifties or sixties who had recovered from COVID-19.

As concerns this clone: The final CDR3 position lacks the conserved phenylalanine or tryptophan, pointing to a likely read error. Because the CDR3's place on the DNA is in doubt, the DNA is left out and the CDR3 is given as listed by TCRdb. The V and J genes are TRBV6-4 and TRBJ2-7; the table's D call, TRBD1, was not checked against the DNA. Both ends counted, the CDR3 spans 11 residues. Per the germline V gene, CDR1 is MRHNA and CDR2 is SNTAGT. The CDR3: CASRPGTPYFL.

This clone was counted a single time. V and J are TRBV7-2 and TRBJ2-5, with 7 bases matching TRBD1. Trimming took 8 bases from V and 3 from J; bases not matched to a gene: 9. The germline V gene has CDR1 SGHTA and CDR2 FQGNSA. This CDR3 is built from 14 residues. This CDR3 is CASVPMGQKETQYF. CDR3 sequence (DNA): TGTGCCAGCGTACCGATGGGACAGAAAGAGACCCAGTACTTC. Full variable domain (remainder filled in from reference TRBV7-2 and TRBJ2-5): GAGVSQSPSNKVTEKGKDVELRCDPISGHTALYWYRQSLGQGLEFLIYFQGNSAPDKSGLPSDRFSAERTGGSVSTLTIQRTQQEDSAVYLCASVPMGQKETQYFGPGTRLLVL.

This clone was seen a few times. The rearrangement joins TRBV6-5 to TRBJ1-2; 8 positions agree with TRBD1. The ends lost 6 bases at V and 4 bases at J; junction bases unmatched: 7. The CDR3 runs to 14 residues. Germline CDR1 MNHEY, CDR2 SVGAGI. CDR3 DNA sequence: TGTGCCAGCAGACAACCTGGGACAGGCTATGGCTACACCTTC. Amino acids: CASRQPGTGYGYTF.

This clone has just a few counts. This chain uses TRBV7-6 with TRBJ2-1; 7 bases align to TRBD2. With 1 base clipped from V and 3 bases from J, the junction kept 6 bases outside the gene matches. The length of the CDR3 is 16 residues. Germline assignment: CDR1 SGHVS and CDR2 FNYEAQ. The CDR3 nucleotides are TGTGCCAGCAGCTTAGGACTAGCTCGAAACTACAATGAGCAGTTCTTC. Translating gives CASSLGLARNYNEQFF. The variable domain in full, completed from reference TRBV7-6 and TRBJ2-1, reads GAGVSQSPRYKVTKRGQDVALRCDPISGHVSLYWYRQALGQGPEFLTYFNYEAQQDKSGLPNDRFSAERPEGSISTLTIQRTEQRDSAMYRCASSLGLARNYNEQFFGPGTRLTVL.

The rearrangement uses TRBV27 and TRBJ2-6; the match to TRBD2 covers 8 bases. V dropped 5 bases and J dropped 0; count of bases not matched to a gene: 6. CDR3 length: 17 amino acids. Germline V CDR1 and CDR2: MNHEY, SMNVEV (reference sequence). CDR3 nucleotides: TGTGCCAGCAGTAGAGCGGGAGCTATCTCTGGGGCCAACGTCCTGACTTTC. As protein: CASSRAGAISGANVLTF.

The chain employs TRBV7-9 and TRBJ1-2; D gene unclear. This CDR3 is built from 13 residues. Per the germline V gene, CDR1 is SEHNR and CDR2 is FQNEAQ (reference sequence). V lost 5 bases to trimming and J lost 7 bases, with 14 bases between them. The CDR3 coding sequence is TGTGCCAGCAGCCAAGAGGGCGTGATTGGCTACACCTTC. Translated, it gives CASSQEGVIGYTF.

On this clone: This sample includes further DNA sequences coding for the same CDR3. This chain uses TRBV7-2 with TRBJ2-7; 7 bases line up with TRBD1. Trimming cost V 3 bases and J 2 bases; bases outside gene matches: 7. CDR3 length equals 15 residues. Looked up from germline, CDR1 is SGHTA and CDR2 is FQGNSA. The CDR3 reads CASSLTGTATYEQYF. The DNA of the CDR3 is TGTGCCAGCAGCTTGACCGGGACAGCGACCTACGAGCAGTACTTC.

This chain uses TRBV5-1 with TRBJ1-1; 8 bases are shared with TRBD1. Germline assignment: CDR1 SGHRS and CDR2 YFSETQ. There are 15 residues in the CDR3. The junction had 6 bases not matched to a gene; V was cut back by 4 bases and J by 1 base. The CDR3 coding sequence is TGCGCCAGCAGCCTAACCACAGGGGGGAACACTGAAGCTTTCTTT. Translated: CASSLTTGGNTEAFF.

This chain joins TRBV6-5 and TRBJ2-7, with 9 nucleotides matching TRBD2. CDR3 size: 14 residues. Germline V lookup: CDR1 MNHEY, CDR2 SVGAGI. V lost 6 bases, J lost 2 bases, and 5 bases stayed unmatched. Here the CDR3 DNA reads TGTGCCAGCAGCGTCGTAGCGGGAGCCTACGAGCAGTACTTC. This sequence encodes CASSVVAGAYEQYF.

The rearrangement uses TRBV7-9 and TRBJ1-5; the match to TRBD1 covers 8 bases. Germline V gives CDR1 SEHNR, CDR2 FQNEAQ (reference sequence). This CDR3 is built from 14 residues. Trimming took 5 bases from V and 4 from J; bases not matched to a gene: 4. The CDR3 DNA sequence: TGTGCCAGCAGCCCAGGACAGGGAAATCAGCCCCAGCATTTT. Amino acid sequence: CASSPGQGNQPQHF.

The chain carries TRBV11-3 and TRBJ2-7; maybe TRBD2 (6 bases). Germline-derived CDR1 and CDR2 are SGHNT and YENEEA. The CDR3 runs 17 residues. The V and J ends lost 4 bases and 2 bases respectively, with 21 bases between them. The CDR3 sequence is CASSSPPLIAATYEQYF. In nucleotides, the CDR3 is TGTGCCAGCAGCTCCCCCCCTCTTATAGCGGCGACCTACGAGCAGTACTTC.

In regard to this clone: Distinct nucleotide sequences in the sample also encode this CDR3. V gene TRBV18 combines with J gene TRBJ1-3; D not resolved. Trimming left V 2 bases short and J 0 bases short, with 5 bases between. The CDR3 sequence is 14 residues long. The germline V gene has CDR1 KGHSH and CDR2 LQKENI. The CDR3 reads CASSPGSSGNTIYF. CDR3 bases: TGTGCCAGCTCACCAGGCAGCTCTGGAAACACCATATATTTT.

V is TRBV24-1 and J is TRBJ1-2, with D possibly TRBD1 on 6 matching bases. The CDR3 has 15 amino acids. Deletions cut 9 bases from V and 5 bases from J, with 21 bases between. CDR1 and CDR2 from the germline V gene are KGHDR and SFDVKD. CDR3 region: CATLGAPSLLYGYTF. As DNA, the CDR3 is TGTGCCACCCTGGGGGCCCCGAGCCTTCTTTATGGCTACACCTTC.

This chain joins TRBV19 and TRBJ1-5; TRBD1 matches 7 bases. Germline CDR1 reads LNHDA; CDR2 reads SQIVND (reference sequence). Trimming at V came to 4 bases and at J to 1 base, leaving 4 bases not matched to a gene. The CDR3 sequence is 15 residues long. Here the CDR3 reads CASSNRGGSNQPQHF. The CDR3 DNA is TGTGCCAGTAGTAACAGGGGTGGAAGCAATCAGCCCCAGCATTTT.

Comment on this clone: Other nucleotide sequences in the sample specify the same CDR3. V is TRBV5-1 and J is TRBJ1-6, with D possibly being TRBD1 (5 bases). The CDR3 consists of 14 residues. The V gene lost 0 bases and the J gene lost 6 bases, with 7 bases spanning the gap. CDR1 is SGHRS and CDR2 is YFSETQ in the germline V gene. CDR3 nucleotides: TGCGCCAGCAGCTTGGGACAGCCTAATTCACCCCTCCACTTT. This translates into CASSLGQPNSPLHF. Full variable domain (remainder filled in from reference TRBV5-1 and TRBJ1-6): KAGVTQTPRYLIKTRGQQVTLSCSPISGHRSVSWYQQTPGQGLQFLFEYFSETQRNKGNFPGRFSGRQFSNSRSEMNVSTLELGDSALYLCASSLGQPNSPLHFGNGTRLTVT.

The chain uses TRBV24-1 and TRBJ1-2, with D unresolved. Germline V gene lookup returns CDR1 KGHDR and CDR2 SFDVKD. This CDR3 is built from 11 residues. With 0 bases removed from V and 8 bases from J, the gap between germline ends came to 3 bases. The CDR3 protein is CATSDLRGYTF. CDR3 coding DNA: TGTGCCACCAGTGATTTGCGGGGCTACACCTTC.